This TCR beta chain was captured in a study of cytomegalovirus exposure and HLA in healthy donors. Study results and caveats: Some V segments, including TRBV6-2 and TRBV6-3, were excluded as indistinguishable. In a later analysis, a missense DCLRE1C variant was linked to TCR beta V- and J-gene trimming.

To note about this clone: The target antigen is unknown.

V lost 1 base and J 10 bases, leaving 17 bases between the germline ends. The CDR3 spans 16 residues. Germline V gives CDR1 SGHTA, CDR2 FQGNSA. Primers included in the PCR were 60 Vbeta and 13 Jbeta primers. The method was immunoSEQ multiplex PCR; TCRdb's version includes in-frame clones alone and lacks a portion of them. The sample records 110,000 or so clones, 70% to 80% being singletons. The clonotype comes from a woman aged 25-40 years in good health and CMV-seropositive. The sequencing sample was made of PBMCs. This chain joins TRBV7-2 and TRBJ1-6; no definite D call. The CDR3 sequence: CASSLGGLRLYSPLHF. The CDR3, as DNA: TGTGCCAGCAGCTTAGGAGGTCTTCGCTTGTACTCACCCCTCCACTTT.